This T cell receptor (beta chain) was captured in a study of OX40 agonist ivuxolimab in advanced cancers. As for the study more broadly: Ivuxolimab, which targeted the costimulatory receptor OX40 (CD134), was an agonistic, fully human IgG2 monoclonal antibody. Intravenous ivuxolimab was administered to patients every 2 weeks at six dose levels: 0.01, 0.1, 0.3, 1.5, 3 and 10 mg/kg. Of the 50 to 55 patients in dose escalation, 19 had hepatocellular carcinoma, about 15 had melanoma, 9 had renal cell carcinoma and 9 had head and neck cancer. In the dose-escalation cohort, more than 75% of patients were male, and the mean age was approximately 64 years, with a range of roughly 23 to 85. Prior anti-PD-1, anti-PD-L1 or anti-CTLA-4 therapy was permitted, and checkpoint inhibitors had been received by around 40% of dose-escalation patients. Partial responses were achieved by three dose-escalation patients, of whom one had hepatocellular carcinoma and two had cutaneous melanoma. The purpose of peripheral TCRbeta sequencing was to test whether ivuxolimab changed TCR sequence diversity and led to clonal T-cell expansion. The paper covers the monotherapy dose-escalation part of the phase I ivuxolimab trial, which included N ≈ 57 patients.

The trial excluded patients who had a history of autoimmune disease or who were on systemic immunosuppression. In every dose cohort, peripheral blood was drawn for TCR sequencing at baseline, cycle 4 day 1, and cycle 7 day 1. The samples were drawn from a first-in-human, open-label, multicenter phase I dose-escalation trial of ivuxolimab. Adults with locally advanced or metastatic head and neck squamous cell, hepatocellular, melanoma or renal cell carcinoma were enrolled in the trial. CD4+ and CD8+ T cells were sorted separately from peripheral blood before TCR sequencing. To sequence the TCRbeta CDR3 region, genomic DNA was isolated from the sorted cells. The immunoSEQ Assay was used to sequence the TCRbeta CDR3 regions. TCRdb took over this immuneACCESS table, retaining in-frame rearrangements with V and J assigned. Such tables are incomplete; in checked studies, under half of the missing clones stem from an unresolved V gene, and the remainder is unexplained. Across this sample there are 65,000 to 85,000 clones, with roughly 92% seen only once. In total, the top ten clones hold over 0.6% of the sample.

To note about this clone: The specificity of this receptor is unknown. No much larger clone is present one base from it, and per-base qualities are unavailable.

CDR1 and CDR2, per the germline V gene (reference sequence), are LNHDA and SQIVND. V gives up 7 bases and J gives up 1 base, and the segment between their germline ends measures 11 bases. The CDR3 runs 14 amino acids, cysteine and phenylalanine included. Of all the DNA, just the CDR3 is kept, 42 bases in frame from base 1. Points the paper makes about the study in general: After ivuxolimab, CD8+ T cells had more expanded clones than CD4+ T cells on average. In partial responders in the 0.1-3.0 mg/kg groups, normalized peripheral clonal expansion was found to be among the lowest, especially among CD8+ T cells. The antigen specificity of the peripheral T cells that underwent clonal expansion was not determined. Low levels of normalized T-cell clonal expansion were also seen in some patients who did not respond. Clonal expansion of both CD4+ and CD8+ blood T cells was observed from baseline to week 6 at doses 0.1 to 3.0 mg/kg.

The V and J segments used are TRBV19 and TRBJ1-3; no confident D gene assignment can be made. The clonotype originates from an adult with an advanced solid tumor such as melanoma, head and neck, liver or kidney cancer. The sample was CD4+ or CD8+ T cells sorted from blood, taken in a trial of the OX40 agonist ivuxolimab. CDR3 protein: CASNPGRSGNTIYF. The bases read TGTGCCAGTAACCCCGGCAGATCTGGAAACACCATATATTTT.